Below, 26 T cell receptor beta chains from the same sample are listed, as sequenced in a study of PD-L1 blockade in urothelial cancer. Measured with immunoSEQ multiplex PCR; TCRdb has only the in-frame clones, and not every one. The table lists some 50,000 clones, around nine tenths of them singletons. Regarding time point: pretreatment peripheral blood. Sequencing used PBMCs, obtained around atezolizumab (anti-PD-L1) treatment. The receptors come from a woman aged 55-70 years with urothelial cancer.

The chain employs TRBV11-3 and TRBJ2-7; D perhaps matches TRBD1 (5 bases). This CDR3 has 14 amino acids. The germline CDR1 and CDR2 sequences are SGHNT and YENEEA. Trimming left V 0 bases short and J 1 base short, with 7 bases between. The CDR3 loop reads CASSLEGASYEQYF. The CDR3 nucleotides are TGTGCCAGCAGCTTAGAAGGGGCTTCCTACGAGCAGTACTTC.

This clone was detected a few times. The rearrangement links TRBV21-1 to TRBJ2-5; the listed D gene, TRBD2, was not tested against the DNA. TRBV21-1 is annotated as a pseudogene. The length of the CDR3 is 20 residues. The CDR3 nucleotides read TGTGCCAGCAGCAAAGCCCCAAGACGCTGGTCGCGGGAGGTACAAGAGACCCAGTACTTC. Translation: CASSKAPRRWSREVQETQYF.

The genes are TRBV5-4 and TRBJ2-4, with 7 bases that match TRBD2. The germline CDR1 and CDR2 sequences are SGHNT and YYREEE (reference sequence). The CDR3 extends over 19 amino acids. J gave up 0 bases and V 0 bases, and 12 bases lay outside the gene matches. CDR3 protein: CASSLVLGGGVLAKNIQYF. The CDR3 DNA is TGTGCCAGCAGCTTGGTCTTAGGCGGGGGAGTTCTAGCCAAAAACATTCAGTACTTC.

This chain connects TRBV19 to TRBJ2-1; TRBD2 aligns across 11 bases. Germline-derived CDR1 and CDR2 are LNHDA and SQIVND (reference sequence). V was pared by 2 bases and J by 5 bases, with 8 bases of the junction left unmatched. CDR3 size: 17 residues. In nucleotides, the CDR3 is TGTGCCAGTAGTATATCGGGACTAGCGGAGTTACACAATGAGCAGTTCTTC. Protein sequence: CASSISGLAELHNEQFF.

The chain employs TRBV21-1 and TRBJ2-3; the tabulated D call, TRBD1, remains unverified against the DNA. TRBV21-1 has pseudogene status. The CDR3 runs 17 residues. CDR3 sequence reads: CASSKALLAGGKDTQYF. In DNA form, the CDR3 reads TGTGCCAGCAGCAAAGCGCTTTTGGCAGGGGGGAAAGATACGCAGTATTTT.

V gene TRBV7-8 combines with J gene TRBJ2-7; TRBD1 matches 9 bases. J lost 6 bases, V lost 4 bases, and 7 bases had no gene match. Germline loops: CDR1 SGHVS, CDR2 FQNEAQ. CDR3 length: 14 amino acids. Written as DNA, the CDR3 is TGTGCCAGCAGCTCCTGGGGACAGGGCCCCGAGCAGTACTTC. Protein: CASSSWGQGPEQYF.

The CDR3 region has the DNA TGTGCCGGTAGGGGTCGCAATGAGCAGTTCTTC. Encoded protein: CAGRGRNEQFF. The chain combines TRBV15 with TRBJ2-1; a weak D match, TRBD1 (5 bases). The V end was cut by 11 bases, the J end by 6 bases, with 11 bases between. The CDR3 is 11 amino acids. In germline, CDR1 is LNHNV, CDR2 YYDKDF (reference sequence).

The rearrangement uses TRBV4-3 and TRBJ1-5; TRBD1 matches 7 bases. The CDR3 has 13 amino acids. J gave up 10 bases and V 3 bases, and 6 bases lay outside the gene matches. Germline CDR1 reads LGHNA; CDR2 reads YSLEER. The CDR3 DNA is TGCGCCAGCAGCCAGGGGACAGCTGGACCCCAGCATTTT. The encoded protein is CASSQGTAGPQHF.

This chain links TRBV7-9 with TRBJ2-7, with 10 bases lining up with TRBD2. The CDR3 loop spans 15 amino acids. Trimming removed 2 bases from V and 6 bases from J; junction bases left unmatched: 7. Germline V gives CDR1 SEHNR, CDR2 FQNEAQ (reference sequence). The CDR3 loop is CASSLYLAGESEQYF. The CDR3 bases are TGTGCCAGCAGCTTATATCTAGCGGGAGAGTCCGAGCAGTACTTC.

The chain links TRBV27 to TRBJ2-1, with D tentatively TRBD1 (6 bases). Trimming took off 5 bases at V and 7 bases at J, with 18 bases between the two ends. From germline, CDR1 is MNHEY and CDR2 SMNVEV (reference sequence). The CDR3 runs to 15 residues. CDR3 loop: CASSIRFSGTNEQFF. In DNA form, the CDR3 reads TGTGCCAGCAGTATCCGGTTCTCCGGGACAAATGAGCAGTTCTTC.

V and J are TRBV5-8 and TRBJ2-2; TRBD1 matches at 10 bases. Looked up from germline, CDR1 is SGHTS and CDR2 is YDEGEE. Trimming at V came to 0 bases and at J to 3 bases, leaving 11 bases not matched to a gene. The CDR3 has 19 amino acids. The chain's CDR3 is CASSLVVWDRGPHTGELFF. The DNA of the CDR3 is TGTGCCAGCAGCTTGGTGGTTTGGGACAGGGGCCCCCACACCGGGGAGCTGTTTTTT.

Remarks on this clone: This CDR3 is also generated by other DNA sequences in the sample. The V and J genes are TRBV7-9 and TRBJ1-5; D is possibly TRBD1 (5 bases). This CDR3 spans 12 amino acids. V lost 6 bases and J lost 7, with 10 bases in between. Germline V gene lookup returns CDR1 SEHNR and CDR2 FQNEAQ (reference sequence). CDR3 DNA: TGTGCCAGCAGTCGGGACTCCCAGCCCCAGCATTTT. It is translated as CASSRDSQPQHF.

The J gene is TRBJ2-3, the V gene TRBV2; the match to TRBD2 covers 13 bases. Germline CDR1 is SNHLY and CDR2 is FYNNEI. This CDR3 has 16 residues. J gave up 4 bases and V 6 bases, and 7 bases lay outside the gene matches. The CDR3 here is CASRVTSGGVADTQYF. DNA for the CDR3: TGTGCCAGCAGGGTAACTAGCGGGGGGGTTGCAGATACGCAGTATTTT.

This clone showed up just a few times. The chain couples TRBV6-6 to TRBJ2-7; possibly TRBD2 for D (5 bases). V was pared by 7 bases and J by 2 bases, with 18 bases between. Germline V CDR1 and CDR2: MNHNY, SVGAGI (reference sequence). This CDR3 is built from 15 residues. CDR3 in amino acids: CASTKNRGEAYEQYF. As DNA, the CDR3 is TGTGCCAGCACCAAAAATCGGGGTGAAGCCTACGAGCAGTACTTC.

The chain is built from TRBV2 and TRBJ2-2, with D possibly being TRBD1 (5 bases). In germline, CDR1 is SNHLY, CDR2 FYNNEI. CDR3 length equals 15 residues. V was trimmed by 6 bases and J by 0 bases, leaving 11 bases between them. The CDR3 bases are TGTGCCAGCAGGGGTGAAGGGGCGAACACCGGGGAGCTGTTTTTT. This sequence encodes CASRGEGANTGELFF.

V usage is TRBV4-2 and J usage is TRBJ1-2; 8 nucleotides match TRBD1. The V gene end was trimmed by 4 bases and the J gene end by 1 base; junction bases not matched to a gene: 2. Germline V gene data show CDR1 as LGHNA and CDR2 as YNFKEQ. This CDR3 is built from 14 residues. The CDR3 loop reads CASSPGQGNYGYTF. DNA of the CDR3: TGTGCCAGCAGCCCCGGACAGGGTAACTATGGCTACACCTTC.

V gene TRBV2 combines with J gene TRBJ2-1; TRBD2 matches at 14 bases. This CDR3 has 16 residues. Per the germline V gene, CDR1 is SNHLY and CDR2 is FYNNEI. J was trimmed by 7 bases and V by 9 bases; bases with no gene match: 11. CDR3 bases: TGTGCCAGACGACTAGCGGGAGGGCTATCGGGTAATGAGCAGTTCTTC. Amino acid sequence: CARRLAGGLSGNEQFF.

The chain uses TRBV4-2 and TRBJ2-7; TRBD2 might be the D (6 bases). This CDR3 is built from 18 residues. Germline V gives CDR1 LGHNA, CDR2 YNFKEQ. V lost 0 bases and J 0 bases, leaving 18 bases between the germline ends. CDR3 in amino acids: CASSQEVAAAPGSYEQYF. In nucleotides, the CDR3 is TGTGCCAGCAGCCAAGAGGTAGCGGCGGCCCCGGGCTCCTACGAGCAGTACTTC.

This clone has a handful of counts. The chain recombines TRBV28 with TRBJ2-2; possibly TRBD1 for D (5 bases). In germline, CDR1 is MDHEN, CDR2 SYDVKM. The CDR3 consists of 17 residues. V lost 7 bases and J 4 bases, leaving 22 bases between the germline ends. The chain's CDR3 is CASIKPRGGASTGELFF. The CDR3 nucleotides are TGTGCCAGCATCAAACCCCGAGGTGGGGCATCCACCGGGGAGCTGTTTTTT.

The gene calls are TRBV6-1 and TRBJ2-3, with D tentatively TRBD2 (6 bases). The CDR3 extends over 14 amino acids. The V and J ends lost 4 bases and 2 bases respectively, with 10 bases between them. The germline CDR1 and CDR2 sequences are MNHNS and SASEGT. CDR3 DNA: TGTGCCAGCAGTGGGGAGGTCCTCACAGATACGCAGTATTTT. Protein product: CASSGEVLTDTQYF.

The rearrangement joins TRBV4-3 to TRBJ1-2, with 7 nucleotides matching TRBD1. CDR1 and CDR2 from the germline V gene are LGHNA and YSLEER. Trimming cost V 5 bases and J 1 base; bases outside gene matches: 13. The CDR3 is 17 amino acids. CDR3 region: CASSSGQGGFLNYGYTF. The CDR3 DNA reads as TGCGCCAGCAGCTCTGGGCAGGGGGGCTTTCTTAACTATGGCTACACCTTC.

The rearrangement uses TRBV11-3 and TRBJ2-2; 8 bases agree with TRBD1. In germline, CDR1 is SGHNT, CDR2 YENEEA. J gave up 5 bases and V 4 bases, and 9 bases lay outside the gene matches. The length of the CDR3 is 16 residues. The CDR3 DNA is TGTGCCAGCAGCTCCCCTACAGGGGGGTTTACCGGGGAGCTGTTTTTT. Its translation: CASSSPTGGFTGELFF.

CDR3 region: CASSLTGRNYGYTF. As DNA, the CDR3 is TGTGCCAGCAGTCTGACCGGGAGAAACTATGGCTACACCTTC. This chain uses TRBV28 with TRBJ1-2; D call uncertain. This CDR3 region has 14 residues. V was shortened by 5 bases and J by 2 bases, with 12 bases between the two germline ends. Germline V gene lookup returns CDR1 MDHEN and CDR2 SYDVKM.

This clone was counted once. The V gene is TRBV9, the J gene TRBJ2-1; 9 bases are a match to TRBD1. The junction had 6 bases not matched to a gene; V was cut back by 3 bases and J by 5 bases. CDR1 and CDR2 from the germline V gene are SGDLS and YYNGEE. This CDR3 region has 15 residues. For the CDR3, the DNA is TGTGCCAGCAGCGGATTAGGACAGGGGCACAATGAGCAGTTCTTC. It encodes CASSGLGQGHNEQFF.

This clone has only a few counts. The gene calls are TRBV2 and TRBJ2-7, with 10 positions matching TRBD2. The germline gives CDR1 SNHLY, CDR2 FYNNEI. The trim removed 4 bases at V and 7 bases at J, leaving 7 bases unmatched. This CDR3 region has 14 residues. CDR3 DNA sequence: TGTGCCAGCAGTGCTGAGCGGGAGGGGGGGGAGCAGTACTTC. This encodes CASSAEREGGEQYF.

The chain is built from TRBV4-3 and TRBJ2-2; 13 nucleotides line up with TRBD2. The CDR3 has 17 amino acids. Germline-derived CDR1 and CDR2 are LGHNA and YSLEER. Trimming removed 3 bases from V and 4 bases from J; junction bases left unmatched: 5. This CDR3 is CASSQGTSGRATGELFF. DNA for the CDR3: TGCGCCAGCAGCCAGGGTACTAGCGGGAGGGCCACCGGGGAGCTGTTTTTT.